The 8 T cell receptor beta chains in this list originate from one sample, sequenced in a study of blood T cell repertoires in COVID-19. Sequencing was performed with immunoSEQ multiplex PCR; in TCRdb, only in-frame clones are kept and a portion is missing. The sample carries approximately 270,000 clones, around 90% recorded once. Sequencing was carried out using peripheral blood. The receptors here all came from a man over 45 with acute or convalescent COVID-19.

This chain connects TRBV7-9 to TRBJ2-2; D is perhaps TRBD2 (6 bases). Germline V gives CDR1 SEHNR, CDR2 FQNEAQ (reference sequence). This CDR3 has 13 amino acids. Trimming took off 5 bases at V and 6 bases at J, with 10 bases between the two ends. CDR3 region: CASSRAGPGELFF. In DNA form, the CDR3 reads TGTGCCAGCAGCCGGGCGGGGCCCGGGGAGCTGTTTTTT.

This clone occurred once. The J gene is TRBJ1-1, the V gene TRBV10-1, with D possibly being TRBD1 (6 bases). Germline CDR1 and CDR2: WNHNN and SYGVQD (reference sequence). The CDR3 length is 15 residues. The germline V and J ends were trimmed by 3 bases and 1 base, with 12 bases remaining between them. As DNA, the CDR3 is TGCGCCAGCAGTGACCCAGGGGCCGCGAACACTGAAGCTTTCTTT. It yields the protein CASSDPGAANTEAFF.

J is TRBJ2-7 and V is TRBV6-2 or TRBV6-3; the D gene is possibly TRBD1 (5 bases). The CDR3 totals 16 residues. Trimming removed 0 bases at V and 7 bases at J, with 19 bases between. CDR1 MNHEY and CDR2 SVGEGT come from the germline V gene. The CDR3 spells CASSYSGRGRAVEQYF. The CDR3 region has the DNA TGTGCCAGCAGTTACTCCGGTAGAGGCAGGGCCGTGGAGCAGTACTTC.

This clone occurred a few times. The V call is TRBV11-2, the J call TRBJ1-1, with D perhaps matching TRBD1 (6 bases). Germline V CDR1 and CDR2: SGHAT, FQNNGV. V dropped 5 bases and J dropped 3 bases, with 13 bases sitting between them. The CDR3 is 14 amino acids. CDR3 DNA sequence: TGTGCCAGCAGCCCTTCCCGACAGGACACTGAAGCTTTCTTT. It codes for CASSPSRQDTEAFF. Variable domain in full (rest from reference TRBV11-2 and TRBJ1-1): EAGVAQSPRYKIIEKRQSVAFWCNPISGHATLYWYQQILGQGPKLLIQFQNNGVVDDSQLPKDRFSAERLKGVDSTLKIQPAKLEDSAVYLCASSPSRQDTEAFFGQGTRLTVV.

This chain connects TRBV7-2 to TRBJ1-2; unclear D gene. Trimming removed 5 bases from V and 1 base from J, with 11 bases in between. From germline, CDR1 is SGHTA and CDR2 FQGNSA. The CDR3 runs to 14 residues. The CDR3 loop is CASSPGRGNYGYTF. The CDR3 nucleotides read TGTGCCAGCAGCCCAGGACGGGGTAACTATGGCTACACCTTC.

This clone came up a few times. This chain joins TRBV23-1 and TRBJ1-2; 9 bases line up with TRBD1. TRBV23-1 is assigned to the ORF class and has an uncertain function. The J segment lost 0 bases and the V segment lost 2 bases, leaving 13 bases of the junction unmatched. The CDR3 spans 19 residues. CDR3 residues: CASSQGDRAGGSANYGYTF. In DNA, the CDR3 is TGCGCCAGCAGTCAAGGGGACAGGGCTGGCGGGTCTGCTAACTATGGCTACACCTTC.

The rearrangement joins TRBV9 to TRBJ1-6, with D possibly TRBD1 on 6 matching bases. CDR1 and CDR2 from the germline V gene are SGDLS and YYNGEE. Trimming left V 4 bases short and J 7 bases short, with 15 bases between. This CDR3 region has 15 residues. CDR3 sequence (DNA): TGTGCCAGCAGCCCCCAGCAGGGGCTGAATTCACCCCTCCACTTT. Protein sequence: CASSPQQGLNSPLHF.

This clone appeared once. The chain is built from TRBV30 and TRBJ2-5; perhaps TRBD2 as D (5 bases). The CDR3 is 13 residues long. Germline V gives CDR1 GTSNPN, CDR2 SVGIG (reference sequence). V shed 0 bases and J shed 5 bases, with 10 bases lying between them. CDR3 DNA: TGTGCCTGGAGTGTAAGGGAGATGGAGACCCAGTACTTC. It encodes CAWSVREMETQYF.